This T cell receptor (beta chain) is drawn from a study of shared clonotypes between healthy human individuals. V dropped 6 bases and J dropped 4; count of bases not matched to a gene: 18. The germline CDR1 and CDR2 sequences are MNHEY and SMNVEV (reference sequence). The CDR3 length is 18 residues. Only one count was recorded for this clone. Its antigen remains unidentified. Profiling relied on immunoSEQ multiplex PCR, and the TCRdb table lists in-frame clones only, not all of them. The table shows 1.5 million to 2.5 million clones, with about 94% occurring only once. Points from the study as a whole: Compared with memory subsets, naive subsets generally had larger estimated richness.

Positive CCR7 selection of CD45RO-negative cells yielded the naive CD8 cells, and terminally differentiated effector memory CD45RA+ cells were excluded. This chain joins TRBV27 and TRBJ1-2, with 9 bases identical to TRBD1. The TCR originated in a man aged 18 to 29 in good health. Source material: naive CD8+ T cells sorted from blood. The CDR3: CASSPLGVVGTGIYGYTF. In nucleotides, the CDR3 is TGTGCCAGCAGCCCACTTGGGGTGGTTGGGACAGGGATCTATGGCTACACCTTC.